Following are 26 T cell receptor beta chains from one sample sequenced in a study of cytomegalovirus exposure and HLA in healthy donors. Sequenced by immunoSEQ multiplex PCR; TCRdb stores in-frame clones only, minus some. The sample contains about 120,000 clones, 75% to 90% of which appear only once. Sequenced sample: PBMCs. The origin of the receptors is a woman between 18 and 29 years old in good health and CMV-seronegative.

The rearrangement links TRBV18 to TRBJ1-1; 8 nucleotides line up with TRBD1. Germline V gene sequence: CDR1 KGHSH, CDR2 LQKENI. V lost 4 bases to trimming and J lost 4 bases; unmatched junction nucleotides: 5. The CDR3 has 14 amino acids. The CDR3 sequence: CASSRQGSATEAFF. In DNA, the CDR3 is TGTGCCAGCTCACGACAGGGGTCGGCCACTGAAGCTTTCTTT.

This clone has more than one count but fewer than ten. This chain links TRBV11-3 with TRBJ2-7, with 9 bases that match TRBD1. The junction had 8 bases not matched to a gene; V was cut back by 6 bases and J by 5 bases. CDR1 is SGHNT, CDR2 YENEEA, per germline. The CDR3 runs 14 residues. CDR3 sequence reads: CASSSGTGSDEQYF. The DNA for the CDR3 is TGTGCCAGCAGTTCCGGGACAGGGAGTGACGAGCAGTACTTC.

The V gene is TRBV28, the J gene TRBJ1-2, with 8 bases fitting TRBD1. The V segment lost 0 bases and the J segment 7 bases; nucleotides outside the gene matches: 7. The CDR3 totals 15 residues. The germline gives CDR1 MDHEN, CDR2 SYDVKM. The CDR3 bases are TGTGCCAGCAGTTTATGGAGAGGACAGGGAGGTGGCTACACCTTC. Translated, it gives CASSLWRGQGGGYTF.

The CDR3 reads CASRRQGFDGELFF. The CDR3 DNA reads as TGCGCCAGCAGACGACAGGGGTTTGACGGGGAGCTGTTTTTT. The chain is built from TRBV5-1 and TRBJ2-2, with TRBD1 identical over 8 bases. Losses at the gene ends were 5 bases for V and 7 bases for J; bases not matched to a gene: 7. This CDR3 has 14 amino acids. Germline loops: CDR1 SGHRS, CDR2 YFSETQ.

The gene calls are TRBV28 and TRBJ1-2, with a weak D call TRBD1 (6 bases). Germline values: CDR1 MDHEN, CDR2 SYDVKM. V was trimmed by 1 base and J by 6 bases, leaving 21 bases between them. CDR3 length: 17 amino acids. The CDR3 nucleotides read TGTGCCAGCAGTTTATTGCTTGTTGAGAACAGGGTAGATGGCTACACCTTC. Translated, it gives CASSLLLVENRVDGYTF.

The chain combines TRBV4-1 with TRBJ2-7; 7 positions match TRBD1. From germline, CDR1 is MGHRA and CDR2 YSYEKL. This CDR3 is 12 amino acids long. J lost 1 base, V lost 9 bases, and 3 bases had no gene match. CDR3 loop: CASRGQSYEQYF. The CDR3 nucleotides are TGCGCCAGTAGGGGACAGTCCTACGAGCAGTACTTC.

The chain combines TRBV29-1 with TRBJ2-1; 10 bases map to TRBD2. Losses at the gene ends were 6 bases for V and 4 bases for J; bases not matched to a gene: 9. CDR3 size: 15 residues. Germline CDR1 and CDR2: SQVTM and ANQGSEA. CDR3 coding DNA: TGCAGCGTGGCCCCACTAGCGGGGATTTACAATGAGCAGTTCTTC. As protein: CSVAPLAGIYNEQFF.

J is TRBJ2-7 and V is TRBV27; 10 bases are a match to TRBD2. Germline assignment: CDR1 MNHEY and CDR2 SMNVEV (reference sequence). The CDR3 loop spans 17 amino acids. V lost 3 bases, J lost 0 bases, and 8 bases stayed unmatched. CDR3: CASSLASGSLDSYEQYF. As DNA, the CDR3 is TGTGCCAGCAGTTTGGCTAGCGGGAGCCTGGACTCCTACGAGCAGTACTTC.

The rearrangement joins TRBV13 to TRBJ2-7, with a tentative D call TRBD1 (5 bases). Between the trimmed V and J ends, which lost 2 bases and 6 bases, there was a span of 17 bases. The CDR3 contains 15 residues. CDR1 is PRHDT, CDR2 FYEKMQ, per germline (reference sequence). In DNA, the CDR3 is TGTGCCAGCAGCTTAACGGTGGGGCTTTCTGCCGAGCAGTACTTC. Translation gives CASSLTVGLSAEQYF.

V is TRBV19 and J is TRBJ1-4, with D possibly matching TRBD1 (5 bases). This CDR3 contains 15 residues. Germline CDR1 and CDR2: LNHDA and SQIVND (reference sequence). Trimming removed 1 base at V and 5 bases at J, with 11 bases between. CDR3 residues: CASSIGGGSNEKLFF. CDR3 nucleotides: TGTGCCAGTAGTATAGGGGGGGGGTCCAATGAAAAACTGTTTTTT.

This chain connects TRBV19 to TRBJ2-3; maybe TRBD1 (6 bases). There are 15 residues in the CDR3. The germline V and J ends were trimmed by 5 bases and 2 bases, with 14 bases remaining between them. CDR1 is LNHDA and CDR2 is SQIVND in the germline V gene (reference sequence). CDR3 DNA sequence: TGTGCCAGTAGTCGGAGGCAGGGGCCCACAGATACGCAGTATTTT. Protein sequence: CASSRRQGPTDTQYF.

The rearrangement links TRBV7-3 to TRBJ2-5, with D maybe TRBD1 (6 bases). V shed 6 bases and J shed 2 bases, with 10 bases lying between them. Germline loops: CDR1 SGHTA, CDR2 FQGTGA. This CDR3 spans 13 amino acids. The CDR3 DNA reads TGTGCCAGCAGTTTGGACAGACAAGAGACCCAGTACTTC. This gives the protein CASSLDRQETQYF.

V usage is TRBV4-2 and J usage is TRBJ1-4; D uncertain. Germline CDR1 reads LGHNA; CDR2 reads YNFKEQ. The V end was cut by 4 bases, the J end by 0 bases, with 9 bases between. The CDR3 length is 15 residues. This chain's CDR3 is CASSPGSSTNEKLFF. DNA for the CDR3: TGTGCCAGCAGCCCGGGATCTTCAACTAATGAAAAACTGTTTTTT.

The J gene is TRBJ2-7, the V gene TRBV6-1; tentatively, D is TRBD2 (5 bases). CDR3 size: 14 residues. With 2 bases removed from V and 3 bases from J, the gap between germline ends came to 11 bases. Germline lookup yields CDR1 MNHNS and CDR2 SASEGT. This CDR3 is CASSESGSVYEQYF. The CDR3 DNA sequence: TGTGCCAGCAGTGAAAGCGGCTCTGTCTACGAGCAGTACTTC.

This chain connects TRBV19 to TRBJ1-2; 7 bases are shared with TRBD1. J lost 6 bases, V lost 0 bases, and 4 bases had no gene match. Germline V gene sequence: CDR1 LNHDA, CDR2 SQIVND (reference sequence). The CDR3 sequence is 14 residues long. For the CDR3, the DNA is TGTGCCAGTAGTATAGATCTGACAGGGAATGGCTACACCTTC. The encoded protein is CASSIDLTGNGYTF.

The CDR3 DNA reads TGCGCCAGCAGCCAAGCGGACACTGAAAAACTGTTTTTT. Its translation: CASSQADTEKLFF. This chain uses TRBV4-1 with TRBJ1-4; a weak D match, TRBD1 (5 bases). V gave up 1 base and J gave up 7 bases, with 7 bases separating them. This CDR3 has 13 amino acids. Per germline, CDR1 MGHRA and CDR2 YSYEKL.

The chain employs TRBV5-1 and TRBJ2-6; perhaps TRBD1 as D (6 bases). Germline loops: CDR1 SGHRS, CDR2 YFSETQ. The CDR3 is 19 residues long. The V end lost 4 bases, the J end lost 3 bases, and 23 bases lay between the germline ends. In nucleotides, the CDR3 is TGCGCCAGCAGCACAGGACAGTCTAGTTATTATAGTGGGGCCAACGTCCTGACTTTC. Protein: CASSTGQSSYYSGANVLTF.

The chain carries TRBV11-2 and TRBJ2-7, with D perhaps matching TRBD1 (6 bases). V lost 6 bases and J 5 bases, leaving 14 bases between the germline ends. CDR3 length: 13 residues. The germline CDR1 and CDR2 sequences are SGHAT and FQNNGV. The CDR3 sequence is CASSKTGGNEQYF. The CDR3, as DNA: TGTGCCAGCAGTAAGACAGGTGGAAACGAGCAGTACTTC.

The chain links TRBV4-2 to TRBJ2-7; 9 bases match TRBD2. The CDR3 runs 20 residues. Looked up from germline, CDR1 is LGHNA and CDR2 is YNFKEQ. The junction had 17 bases not matched to a gene; V was cut back by 0 bases and J by 2 bases. CDR3 coding DNA: TGTGCCAGCAGCCAAGAGTCCCCTGGGGTAGCGGGAGTTCCCCCCTACGAGCAGTACTTC. Encoded protein: CASSQESPGVAGVPPYEQYF.

The rearrangement uses TRBV5-6 and TRBJ2-1; the D gene is possibly TRBD2 (6 bases). The CDR3 is made up of 13 amino acids. CDR1 and CDR2 (germline): SGHDT, YYEEEE. The V and J ends lost 4 bases and 12 bases respectively, with 17 bases between them. In DNA form, the CDR3 reads TGTGCCAGCAGCACATCGTCGGGGCGGGGGCAGTTCTTC. This encodes CASSTSSGRGQFF. Filled out from reference TRBV5-6 and TRBJ2-1, the complete variable domain reads DAGVTQSPTHLIKTRGQQVTLRCSPKSGHDTVSWYQQALGQGPQFIFQYYEEEERQRGNFPDRFSGHQFPNYSSELNVNALLLGDSALYLCASSTSSGRGQFFGPGTRLTVL.

The genes are TRBV30 and TRBJ2-1; D uncertain. With 1 base removed from V and 4 bases from J, the gap between germline ends came to 5 bases. The CDR3 length is 12 residues. Germline V gene lookup returns CDR1 GTSNPN and CDR2 SVGIG (reference sequence). CDR3 DNA sequence: TGTGCCTGGAGTGGACTTTACAATGAGCAGTTCTTC. Its protein is CAWSGLYNEQFF.

V usage is TRBV10-3 and J usage is TRBJ2-1; TRBD2 aligns across 8 bases. Trimming cost V 6 bases and J 6 bases; bases outside gene matches: 16. Looked up from germline, CDR1 is ENHRY and CDR2 is SYGVKD. CDR3 size: 17 residues. The CDR3 is CAISSGTRMGFGNEQFF. Here the CDR3 DNA reads TGTGCCATCAGCTCCGGGACTAGAATGGGTTTTGGCAATGAGCAGTTCTTC.

The chain uses TRBV25-1 and TRBJ2-1; TRBD1 matches at 8 bases. With V trimmed by 1 base and J by 8 bases, 10 bases remained unmatched. The germline V gene has CDR1 MGHDK and CDR2 SYGVNS. The CDR3 covers 16 residues. Here the CDR3 reads CASSESSGGAYYEQFF. CDR3 in DNA: TGTGCCAGCAGTGAATCTTCAGGGGGCGCGTATTATGAGCAGTTCTTC. The variable domain in full, completed from reference TRBV25-1 and TRBJ2-1, reads EADIYQTPRYLVIGTGKKITLECSQTMGHDKMYWYQQDPGMELHLIHYSYGVNSTEKGDLSSESTVSRIRTEHFPLTLESARPSHTSQYLCASSESSGGAYYEQFFGPGTRLTVL.

The genes are TRBV30 and TRBJ2-7, with D perhaps matching TRBD1 (7 bases). The V and J ends lost 2 bases and 3 bases respectively, with 20 bases between them. Germline CDR1 is GTSNPN and CDR2 is SVGIG (reference sequence). The CDR3 runs 16 residues. As DNA, the CDR3 is TGTGCCTGGAGTACCTTCCGACAGGGAGGCGGCTACGAGCAGTACTTC. It encodes CAWSTFRQGGGYEQYF. The full variable domain, its missing parts supplied by reference TRBV30 and TRBJ2-7, is SQTIHQWPATLVQPVGSPLSLECTVEGTSNPNLYWYRQAAGRGLQLLFYSVGIGQISSEVPQNLSASRPQDRQFILSSKKLLLSDSGFYLCAWSTFRQGGGYEQYFGPGTRLTVT.

The chain joins TRBV7-9 to TRBJ2-7, with 7 bases matching TRBD1. The CDR3 has 14 residues. The junction had 6 bases not matched to a gene; V was cut back by 5 bases and J by 2 bases. Germline CDR1 is SEHNR and CDR2 is FQNEAQ (reference sequence). The CDR3 loop reads CASSRPGGPYEQYF. The DNA for the CDR3 is TGTGCCAGCAGCAGACCAGGGGGACCCTACGAGCAGTACTTC.

The chain uses TRBV4-1 and TRBJ1-2; possibly TRBD1 for D (5 bases). CDR1 and CDR2 (germline): MGHRA, YSYEKL. V was pared by 5 bases and J by 6 bases, with 16 bases between. This CDR3 contains 14 residues. The CDR3 DNA sequence: TGCGCCAGCAGCGAAGGGGCTTCGAGGGATGGCTACACCTTC. Protein sequence: CASSEGASRDGYTF.